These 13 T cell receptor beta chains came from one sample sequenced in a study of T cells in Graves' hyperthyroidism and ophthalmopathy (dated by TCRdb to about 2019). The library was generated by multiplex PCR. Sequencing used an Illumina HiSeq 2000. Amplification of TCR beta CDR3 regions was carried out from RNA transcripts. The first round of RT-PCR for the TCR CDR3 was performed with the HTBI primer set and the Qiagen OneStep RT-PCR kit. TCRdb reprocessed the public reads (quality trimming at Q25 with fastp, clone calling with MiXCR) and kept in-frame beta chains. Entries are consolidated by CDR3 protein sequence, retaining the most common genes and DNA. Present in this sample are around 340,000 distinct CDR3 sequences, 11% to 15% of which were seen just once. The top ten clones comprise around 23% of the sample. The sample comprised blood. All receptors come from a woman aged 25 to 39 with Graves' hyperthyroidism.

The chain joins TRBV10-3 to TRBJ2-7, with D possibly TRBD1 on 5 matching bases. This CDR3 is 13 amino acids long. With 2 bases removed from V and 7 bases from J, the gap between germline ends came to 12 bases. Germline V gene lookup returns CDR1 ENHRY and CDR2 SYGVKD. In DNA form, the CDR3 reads TGTGCCATCAGTGAGACAGGCAGGGAAGAGCAGTACTTC. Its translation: CAISETGREEQYF.

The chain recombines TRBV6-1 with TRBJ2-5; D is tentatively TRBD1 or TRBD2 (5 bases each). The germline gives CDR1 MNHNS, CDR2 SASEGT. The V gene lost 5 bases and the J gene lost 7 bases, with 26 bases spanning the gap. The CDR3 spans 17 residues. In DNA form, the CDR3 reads TGTGCCAGCAGTACCCTCCTTATGAGTGGGACGGGCCGGACCCAGTACTTC. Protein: CASSTLLMSGTGRTQYF.

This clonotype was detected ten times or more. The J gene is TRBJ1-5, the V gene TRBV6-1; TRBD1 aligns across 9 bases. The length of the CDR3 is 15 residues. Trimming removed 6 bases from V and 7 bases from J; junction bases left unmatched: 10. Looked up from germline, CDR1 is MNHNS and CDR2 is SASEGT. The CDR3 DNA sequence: TGTGCCAGCAGCCCTGAGAACAGGGGGCGACAGCCCCAGCATTTT. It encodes CASSPENRGRQPQHF.

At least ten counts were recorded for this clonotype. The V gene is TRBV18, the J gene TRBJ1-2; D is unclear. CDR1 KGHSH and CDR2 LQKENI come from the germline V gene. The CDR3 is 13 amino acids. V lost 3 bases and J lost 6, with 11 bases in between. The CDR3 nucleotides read TGTGCCAGCTCACCCCTTTTGGGAGATGGCTACACCTTC. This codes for CASSPLLGDGYTF.

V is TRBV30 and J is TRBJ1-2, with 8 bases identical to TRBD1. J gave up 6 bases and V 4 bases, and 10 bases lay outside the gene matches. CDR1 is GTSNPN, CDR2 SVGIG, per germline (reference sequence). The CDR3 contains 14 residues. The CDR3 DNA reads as TGTGCCTGGATTCGTCCGGGACAGGCAGATGGCTACACCTTC. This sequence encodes CAWIRPGQADGYTF.

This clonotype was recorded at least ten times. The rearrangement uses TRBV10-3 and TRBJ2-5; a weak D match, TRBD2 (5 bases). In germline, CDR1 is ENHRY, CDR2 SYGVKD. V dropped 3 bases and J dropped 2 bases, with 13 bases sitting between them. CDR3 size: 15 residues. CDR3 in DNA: TGTGCCATCAGTGACGTGGGAGCGCCACAAGAGACCCAGTACTTC. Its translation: CAISDVGAPQETQYF.

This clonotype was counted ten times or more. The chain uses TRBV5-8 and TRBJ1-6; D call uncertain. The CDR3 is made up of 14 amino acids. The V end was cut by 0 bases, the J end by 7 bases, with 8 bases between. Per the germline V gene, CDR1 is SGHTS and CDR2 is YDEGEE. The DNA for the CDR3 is TGTGCCAGCAGCTTGGTAGTCAACAATTCACCCCTCCACTTT. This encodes CASSLVVNNSPLHF.

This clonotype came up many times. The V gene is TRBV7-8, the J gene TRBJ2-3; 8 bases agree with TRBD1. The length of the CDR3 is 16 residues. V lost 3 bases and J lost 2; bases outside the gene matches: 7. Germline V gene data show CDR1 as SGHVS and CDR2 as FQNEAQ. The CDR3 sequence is CASSFLTGAPTDTQYF. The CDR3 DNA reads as TGTGCCAGCAGCTTTTTGACAGGGGCTCCCACAGATACGCAGTATTTT.

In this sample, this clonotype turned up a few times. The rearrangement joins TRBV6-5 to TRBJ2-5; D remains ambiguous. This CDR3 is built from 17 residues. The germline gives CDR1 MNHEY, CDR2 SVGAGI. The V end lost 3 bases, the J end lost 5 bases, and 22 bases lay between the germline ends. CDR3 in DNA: TGTGCCAGCAGTTATAGTTTCGGTGGGAAAGTGTGGGAGACCCAGTACTTC. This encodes CASSYSFGGKVWETQYF.

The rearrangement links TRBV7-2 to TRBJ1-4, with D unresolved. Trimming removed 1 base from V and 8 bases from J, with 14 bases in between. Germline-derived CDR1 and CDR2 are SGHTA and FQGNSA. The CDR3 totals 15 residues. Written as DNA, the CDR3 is TGTGCCAGCAGCTTAGGGTCAAGGAGTGGAGAAAAACTGTTTTTT. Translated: CASSLGSRSGEKLFF.

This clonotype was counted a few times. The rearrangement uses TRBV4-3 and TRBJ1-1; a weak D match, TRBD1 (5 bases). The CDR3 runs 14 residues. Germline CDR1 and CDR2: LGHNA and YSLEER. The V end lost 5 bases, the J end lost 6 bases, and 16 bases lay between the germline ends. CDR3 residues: CASSATVLLPEAFF. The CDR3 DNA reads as TGCGCCAGCAGCGCGACAGTTCTGCTCCCTGAAGCTTTCTTT.

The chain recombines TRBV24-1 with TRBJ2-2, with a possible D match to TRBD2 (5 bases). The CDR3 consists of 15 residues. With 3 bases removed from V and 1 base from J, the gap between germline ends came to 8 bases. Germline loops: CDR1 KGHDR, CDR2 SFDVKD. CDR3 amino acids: CATSDPGRNTGELFF. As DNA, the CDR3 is TGTGCCACCAGTGATCCGGGGAGGAACACCGGGGAGCTGTTTTTT.

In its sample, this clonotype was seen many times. CDR3 region: CASSSSDRGNEQFF. The CDR3 nucleotides read TGTGCCAGCAGCTCGTCAGACAGGGGCAATGAGCAGTTCTTC. The J gene is TRBJ2-1, the V gene TRBV7-9, with 8 bases lining up with TRBD1. The V gene's germline CDR1 is SEHNR and CDR2 FQNEAQ (reference sequence). There are 14 residues in the CDR3. The V segment lost 4 bases and the J segment 6 bases; nucleotides outside the gene matches: 5.